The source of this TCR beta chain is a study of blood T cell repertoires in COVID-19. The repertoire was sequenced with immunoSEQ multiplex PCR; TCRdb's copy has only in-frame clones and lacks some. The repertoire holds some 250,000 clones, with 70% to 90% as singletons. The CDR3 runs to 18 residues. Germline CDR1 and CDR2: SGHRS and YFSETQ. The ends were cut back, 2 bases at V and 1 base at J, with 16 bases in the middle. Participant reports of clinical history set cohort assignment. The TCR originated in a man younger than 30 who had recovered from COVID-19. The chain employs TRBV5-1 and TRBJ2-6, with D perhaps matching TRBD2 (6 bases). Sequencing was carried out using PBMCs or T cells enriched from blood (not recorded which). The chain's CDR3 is CASSFAAGILSGANVLTF. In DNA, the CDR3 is TGCGCCAGCAGCTTTGCTGCGGGAATACTTTCTGGGGCCAACGTCCTGACTTTC.